This T cell receptor beta chain was recovered during a study of technical replicates of blood from a handful of donors. The ends lost 3 bases at V and 4 bases at J; junction bases unmatched: 13. Germline V gene data show CDR1 as MRHNA and CDR2 as SNTAGT. The CDR3 totals 17 residues. Sequencing used immunoSEQ multiplex PCR; TCRdb keeps in-frame clones, though not all of them. In the table there are fewer than 110,000 clones, just over 95% of which are singletons. The sequence came from a human donor in good health. Sequenced sample: T cells isolated from PBMCs. V gene TRBV6-4 combines with J gene TRBJ1-2; the match to TRBD1 covers 8 bases. The CDR3 loop is CASSDGDRGVGVYGYTF. The CDR3 DNA reads TGTGCCAGCAGTGATGGCGACAGGGGAGTTGGTGTCTATGGCTACACCTTC.